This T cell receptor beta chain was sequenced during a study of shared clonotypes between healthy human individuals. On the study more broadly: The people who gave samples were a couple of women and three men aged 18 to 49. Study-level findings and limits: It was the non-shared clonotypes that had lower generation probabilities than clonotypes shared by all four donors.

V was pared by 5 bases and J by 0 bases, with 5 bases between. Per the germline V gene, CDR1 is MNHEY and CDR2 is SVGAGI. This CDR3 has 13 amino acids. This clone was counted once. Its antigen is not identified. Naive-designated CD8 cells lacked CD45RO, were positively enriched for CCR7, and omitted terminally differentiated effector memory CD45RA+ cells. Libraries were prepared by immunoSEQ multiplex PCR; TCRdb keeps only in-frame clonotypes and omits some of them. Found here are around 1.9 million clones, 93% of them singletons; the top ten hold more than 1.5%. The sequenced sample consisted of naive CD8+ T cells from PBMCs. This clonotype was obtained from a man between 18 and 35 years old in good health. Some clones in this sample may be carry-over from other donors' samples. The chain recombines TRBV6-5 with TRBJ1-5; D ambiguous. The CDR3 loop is CASSEHSNQPQHF. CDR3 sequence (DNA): TGTGCCAGCAGTGAACATAGCAATCAGCCCCAGCATTTT.